What follows are 27 T cell receptor beta chains derived from one specimen sequenced in a study of cytomegalovirus exposure and HLA in healthy donors. This table comes from immunoSEQ multiplex PCR, and its TCRdb copy is limited to in-frame clones, with some not included. The sample holds approximately 140,000 clones, 86% seen once. The sequenced sample was PBMCs. The receptors originated from a man between 18 and 35 years old in good health and CMV-seronegative.

This sequence joins TRBV6-5 and TRBJ1-5; 10 nucleotides line up with TRBD1. With 6 bases clipped from V and 4 bases from J, the junction kept 6 bases outside the gene matches. Germline V gene data show CDR1 as MNHEY and CDR2 as SVGAGI. There are 15 residues in the CDR3. CDR3 protein: CASRGGTGDNQPQHF. CDR3 bases: TGTGCCAGCAGGGGAGGGACAGGGGATAATCAGCCCCAGCATTTT.

This chain joins TRBV6-6 and TRBJ2-7; D remains unclear. The CDR3 sequence is 11 residues long. The germline CDR1 and CDR2 sequences are MNHNY and SVGAGI (reference sequence). V lost 4 bases and J 3 bases, leaving 4 bases between the germline ends. In DNA, the CDR3 is TGTGCCAGCAGTTCCTACTACGAGCAGTACTTC. Translating gives CASSSYYEQYF.

This clone was found once. This rearrangement joins TRBV12-5 to TRBJ2-7; 7 nucleotides line up with TRBD1. This CDR3 contains 15 residues. Germline values: CDR1 LGHNT, CDR2 FRNRAP. V trimming: 0 bases; J trimming: 5 bases; junction bases outside the gene matches: 7. The CDR3 DNA reads TGTGCTAGTGGTTTGGTATTAAGGGGGCTGGACGAGCAGTACTTC. Translation gives CASGLVLRGLDEQYF.

This clone was recorded once. The chain links TRBV29-1 to TRBJ2-1, with TRBD2 identical over 10 bases. The CDR3 consists of 14 residues. Trimming at V came to 0 bases and at J to 8 bases, leaving 4 bases not matched to a gene. Germline V CDR1 and CDR2: SQVTM, ANQGSEA. The CDR3 region is CSVEDSGRGHEQFF. CDR3 DNA: TGCAGCGTTGAAGACAGCGGGAGGGGCCATGAGCAGTTCTTC.

The rearrangement joins TRBV13 to TRBJ1-5, with 7 bases lining up with TRBD1. Germline V gene lookup returns CDR1 PRHDT and CDR2 FYEKMQ (reference sequence). J was trimmed by 4 bases and V by 0 bases; bases with no gene match: 3. The CDR3 is 15 residues long. DNA of the CDR3: TGTGCCAGCAGCTTAGGGAGACAGGGAAATCAGCCCCAGCATTTT. Translation gives CASSLGRQGNQPQHF.

The gene calls are TRBV13 and TRBJ1-1, with 8 bases matching TRBD1. CDR3 length: 15 amino acids. The V segment lost 6 bases and the J segment 6 bases; nucleotides outside the gene matches: 12. Germline V gene lookup returns CDR1 PRHDT and CDR2 FYEKMQ (reference sequence). Here the CDR3 reads CASSSPPRGLPEAFF. The CDR3 DNA reads as TGTGCCAGCAGTTCTCCTCCCAGGGGGCTCCCTGAAGCTTTCTTT.

V gene TRBV2 combines with J gene TRBJ1-2, with D uncertain. In germline, CDR1 is SNHLY, CDR2 FYNNEI. With 4 bases removed from V and 4 bases from J, the gap between germline ends came to 7 bases. The CDR3 is 12 amino acids. The CDR3 reads CASSVQPYGYTF. The CDR3 DNA reads TGTGCCAGCAGTGTACAGCCCTATGGCTACACCTTC.

The chain recombines TRBV10-3 with TRBJ2-5; unclear D gene. V lost 0 bases and J lost 5, with 4 bases in between. The CDR3 has 12 residues. Germline CDR1 is ENHRY and CDR2 is SYGVKD. The DNA of the CDR3 is TGTGCCATCAGTGAGTCTTCGGAGACCCAGTACTTC. Translation gives CAISESSETQYF.

The chain combines TRBV7-8 with TRBJ1-2; 10 positions match TRBD1. Germline loops: CDR1 SGHVS, CDR2 FQNEAQ. The CDR3 is 16 amino acids. V was pared by 5 bases and J by 4 bases, with 10 bases of the junction left unmatched. The CDR3 DNA sequence: TGTGCCAGCAGCCCAGGGAGGACAGGGGGGGGCTATGGCTACACCTTC. Its protein is CASSPGRTGGGYGYTF.

V is TRBV2 and J is TRBJ2-5, with TRBD2 matching 7 bases. CDR1 SNHLY and CDR2 FYNNEI come from the germline V gene. Unmatched junction bases numbered 7, after V lost 4 bases and J lost 5 bases. The CDR3 length is 14 residues. The CDR3 here is CASSGWTSPETQYF. The CDR3 nucleotides read TGTGCCAGCAGTGGGTGGACTAGTCCCGAGACCCAGTACTTC.

This clone was observed a few times. The chain employs TRBV21-1 and TRBJ2-7; the table's D call TRBD2 went unverified against the DNA. TRBV21-1 corresponds to a pseudogene. The CDR3 is made up of 14 amino acids. The CDR3 nucleotides are TGTGCCAGCAGGACGCGACTAGCGGTGTACGAGCAGTACTTC. Protein: CASRTRLAVYEQYF.

The chain links TRBV23-1 to TRBJ2-5; 7 positions agree with TRBD2. The J call may be in error: the DNA end matches TRBJ2-7 better. TRBV23-1 counts as an open reading frame of uncertain function. The CDR3 contains 20 residues. CDR3 sequence: CASSQSKVTILAGDSYEQYF. The DNA for the CDR3 is TGCGCCAGCAGTCAATCAAAGGTGACAATATTAGCGGGTGATTCCTACGAGCAGTACTTC.

The chain has TRBV25-1 and TRBJ2-2; TRBD1 aligns across 10 bases. V was clipped by 5 bases and J by 5 bases; unmatched bases: 11. Germline-derived CDR1 and CDR2 are MGHDK and SYGVNS. The CDR3 extends over 17 amino acids. In DNA, the CDR3 is TGTGCCAGCAGTCAGACAGGGGGCCAATTTACTACCGGGGAGCTGTTTTTT. Translated, it gives CASSQTGGQFTTGELFF.

The chain couples TRBV5-6 to TRBJ1-1; D remains ambiguous. Trimming cost V 2 bases and J 0 bases, with 5 bases left between them. The germline gives CDR1 SGHDT, CDR2 YYEEEE. CDR3 length equals 13 residues. The CDR3 DNA is TGTGCCAGCAGCTTCCAGGTGAACACTGAAGCTTTCTTT. Its translation is CASSFQVNTEAFF.

This chain joins TRBV27 and TRBJ2-7, with D maybe TRBD2 (6 bases). Germline assignment: CDR1 MNHEY and CDR2 SMNVEV (reference sequence). The CDR3 is made up of 15 amino acids. Trimming removed 4 bases from V and 9 bases from J, with 22 bases in between. In DNA, the CDR3 is TGTGCCAGCAGTTGGTTGAGGGAGAATTCGGAGGGGCAGTACTTC. As protein: CASSWLRENSEGQYF.

The CDR3: CASSINRGDTQYF. The CDR3 coding sequence is TGTGCCAGCAGCATCAACAGGGGAGATACGCAGTATTTT. This chain links TRBV11-2 with TRBJ2-3; TRBD1 matches at 7 bases. This CDR3 region has 13 residues. The V gene end was trimmed by 5 bases and the J gene end by 5 bases; junction bases not matched to a gene: 4. Germline V CDR1 and CDR2: SGHAT, FQNNGV.

The rearrangement links TRBV5-1 to TRBJ2-1; the match to TRBD2 covers 9 bases. CDR1 is SGHRS, CDR2 YFSETQ, per germline. The J segment lost 2 bases and the V segment lost 0 bases, leaving 12 bases of the junction unmatched. The CDR3 sequence is 19 residues long. The CDR3 DNA sequence: TGCGCCAGCAGCTTGGGACTAGCGGATACAACGACACCCTACAATGAGCAGTTCTTC. It codes for CASSLGLADTTTPYNEQFF.

V and J are TRBV15 and TRBJ2-7; 12 bases fit TRBD1. The CDR3 length is 17 residues. With 1 base clipped from V and 5 bases from J, the junction kept 9 bases outside the gene matches. Germline V CDR1 and CDR2: LNHNV, YYDKDF (reference sequence). Here the CDR3 reads CATSRVAPGQGADEQYF. In DNA form, the CDR3 reads TGTGCCACCAGCAGAGTGGCGCCGGGACAGGGGGCCGACGAGCAGTACTTC.

The genes are TRBV6-1 and TRBJ1-5; possible D gene TRBD1, 5 bases. The CDR3 is 16 amino acids. V was clipped by 2 bases and J by 1 base, with 12 bases between them. Germline CDR1 reads MNHNS; CDR2 reads SASEGT. CDR3 sequence (DNA): TGTGCCAGCAGTGAAAGGGGCCCCCGGAGCAATCAGCCCCAGCATTTT. This sequence encodes CASSERGPRSNQPQHF.

This clone was detected only once. This chain connects TRBV29-1 to TRBJ1-3; tentatively, D is TRBD1 (5 bases). CDR3 size: 14 residues. Deletions cut 3 bases from V and 0 bases from J, with 9 bases between. CDR1 and CDR2 (germline): SQVTM, ANQGSEA. CDR3 sequence reads: CSVDAGHSGNTIYF. The DNA for the CDR3 is TGCAGCGTTGACGCAGGACACTCTGGAAACACCATATATTTT.

This clone appeared once. The chain joins TRBV7-2 to TRBJ2-7; 7 bases map to TRBD2. The trim removed 5 bases at V and 1 base at J, leaving 5 bases unmatched. CDR3 length: 14 amino acids. CDR1 is SGHTA and CDR2 is FQGNSA in the germline V gene. The CDR3 reads CASSPSGASYEQYF. CDR3 in DNA: TGTGCCAGCAGCCCAAGCGGGGCGTCCTACGAGCAGTACTTC. The full variable domain, completed using reference TRBV7-2 and TRBJ2-7, is GAGVSQSPSNKVTEKGKDVELRCDPISGHTALYWYRQSLGQGLEFLIYFQGNSAPDKSGLPSDRFSAERTGGSVSTLTIQRTQQEDSAVYLCASSPSGASYEQYFGPGTRLTVT.

This chain joins TRBV2 and TRBJ1-1, with D unresolved. This CDR3 is built from 13 residues. V was trimmed by 7 bases and J by 0 bases, leaving 9 bases between them. The germline CDR1 and CDR2 sequences are SNHLY and FYNNEI. The DNA for the CDR3 is TGTGCCAGCAAGTCAGGCATGAACACTGAAGCTTTCTTT. This encodes CASKSGMNTEAFF.

The chain is built from TRBV25-1 and TRBJ2-1; tentatively, D is TRBD2 (5 bases). The V end was cut by 2 bases, the J end by 12 bases, with 11 bases between. CDR1 is MGHDK and CDR2 is SYGVNS in the germline V gene. The length of the CDR3 is 12 residues. The CDR3 DNA reads as TGTGCCAGCAGTGAAGAGGGCCTGGCGCAGTTCTTC. It is translated as CASSEEGLAQFF.

The chain carries TRBV19 and TRBJ1-1; D ambiguous. V was shortened by 6 bases and J by 5 bases, with 16 bases between the two germline ends. CDR1 and CDR2 (germline): LNHDA, SQIVND (reference sequence). The length of the CDR3 is 14 residues. CDR3 residues: CASRYEDRGTEAFF. CDR3 DNA: TGTGCCAGTAGATACGAGGACCGGGGAACTGAAGCTTTCTTT.

This clone appeared once. The genes are TRBV27 and TRBJ1-3; D is ambiguous. Per germline, CDR1 MNHEY and CDR2 SMNVEV (reference sequence). The CDR3 sequence is 18 residues long. Trimming left V 1 base short and J 4 bases short, with 20 bases between. Here the CDR3 reads CASSLFWERGGRGNTIYF. CDR3 nucleotides: TGTGCCAGCAGTTTATTTTGGGAAAGAGGAGGCCGGGGAAACACCATATATTTT.

The rearrangement uses TRBV30 and TRBJ1-1; the D is unclear. The CDR3 totals 14 residues. The germline V and J ends were trimmed by 5 bases and 3 bases, with 16 bases remaining between them. From germline, CDR1 is GTSNPN and CDR2 SVGIG (reference sequence). CDR3 nucleotides: TGTGCCTGGGGACCGGGAGGGTGGTACACTGAAGCTTTCTTT. Its translation: CAWGPGGWYTEAFF.

V is TRBV2 and J is TRBJ2-7, with 9 bases that match TRBD2. This CDR3 has 12 amino acids. The V gene's germline CDR1 is SNHLY and CDR2 FYNNEI. V shed 8 bases, J shed 5 bases, and the junction held 4 bases outside the gene matches. The CDR3 DNA reads as TGTGCCAGCTCTAGCGGGACTGACGAGCAGTACTTC. Translation gives CASSSGTDEQYF.